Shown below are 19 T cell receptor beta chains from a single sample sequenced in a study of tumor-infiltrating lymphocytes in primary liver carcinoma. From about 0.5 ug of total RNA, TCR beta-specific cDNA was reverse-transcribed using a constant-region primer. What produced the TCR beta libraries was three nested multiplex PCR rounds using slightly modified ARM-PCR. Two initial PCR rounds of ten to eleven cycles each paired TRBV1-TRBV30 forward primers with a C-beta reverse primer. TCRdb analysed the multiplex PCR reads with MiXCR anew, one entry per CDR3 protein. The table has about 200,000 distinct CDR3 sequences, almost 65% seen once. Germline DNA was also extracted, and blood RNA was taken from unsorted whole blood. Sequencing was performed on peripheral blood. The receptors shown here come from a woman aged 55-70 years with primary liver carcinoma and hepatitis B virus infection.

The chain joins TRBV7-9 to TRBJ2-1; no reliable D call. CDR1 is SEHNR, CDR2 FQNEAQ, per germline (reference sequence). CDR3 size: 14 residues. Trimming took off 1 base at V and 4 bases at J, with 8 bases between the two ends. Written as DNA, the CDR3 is TGTGCCAGCAGCTTAGAGGGCCATTACAATGAGCAGTTCTTC. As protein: CASSLEGHYNEQFF.

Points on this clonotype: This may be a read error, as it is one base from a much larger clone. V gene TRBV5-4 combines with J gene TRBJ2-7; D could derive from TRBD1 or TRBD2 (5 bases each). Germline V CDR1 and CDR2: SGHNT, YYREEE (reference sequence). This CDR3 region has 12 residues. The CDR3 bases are TGTGCCAGCAGCCGGGACCACTACGACCAGTACTTC. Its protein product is CASSRDHYDQYF.

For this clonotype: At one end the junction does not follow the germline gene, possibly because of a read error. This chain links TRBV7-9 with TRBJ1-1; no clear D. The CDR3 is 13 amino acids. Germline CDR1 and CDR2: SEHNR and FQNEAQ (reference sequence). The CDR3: CASSLWGSTDAFF. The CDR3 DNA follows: TGTGCCAGCAGCTTATGGGGTAGCACTGATGCTTTCTTT.

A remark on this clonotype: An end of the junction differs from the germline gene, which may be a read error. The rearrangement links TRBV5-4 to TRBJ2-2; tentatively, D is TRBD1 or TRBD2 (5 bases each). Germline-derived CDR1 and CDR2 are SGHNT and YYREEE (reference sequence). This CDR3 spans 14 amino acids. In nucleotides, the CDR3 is TGTGCCAGCAGCTTGGAGGGCGGCACCGGGGACCTGTTTTTT. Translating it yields CASSLEGGTGDLFF.

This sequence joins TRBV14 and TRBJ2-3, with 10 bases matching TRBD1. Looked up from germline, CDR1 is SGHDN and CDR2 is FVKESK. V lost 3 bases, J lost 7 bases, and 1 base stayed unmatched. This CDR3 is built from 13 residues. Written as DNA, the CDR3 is TGTGCCAGCAGCCAGACAGGGGGCCATACGCAGTATTTT. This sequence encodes CASSQTGGHTQYF.

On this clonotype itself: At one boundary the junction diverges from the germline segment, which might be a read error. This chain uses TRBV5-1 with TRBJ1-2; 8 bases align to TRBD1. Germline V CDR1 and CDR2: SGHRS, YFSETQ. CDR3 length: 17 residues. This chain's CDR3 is CTSSYRSSGTGEYGYTF. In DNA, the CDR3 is TGCACCAGCAGCTACAGATCTTCCGGGACAGGAGAGTACGGCTACACCTTC.

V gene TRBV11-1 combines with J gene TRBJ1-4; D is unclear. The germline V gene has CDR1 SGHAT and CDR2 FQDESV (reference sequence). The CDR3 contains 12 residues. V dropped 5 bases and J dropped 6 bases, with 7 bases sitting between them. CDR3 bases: TGTGCCAGCAGCCAGAGGGATGAAAAACTGTTTTTT. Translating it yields CASSQRDEKLFF.

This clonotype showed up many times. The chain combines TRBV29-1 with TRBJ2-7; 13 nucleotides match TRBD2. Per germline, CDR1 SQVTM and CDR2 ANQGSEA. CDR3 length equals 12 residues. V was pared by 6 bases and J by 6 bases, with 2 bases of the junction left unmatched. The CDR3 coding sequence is TGCAGCGTACTAGCGGGAGGGGGCGAGCAGTACTTC. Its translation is CSVLAGGGEQYF.

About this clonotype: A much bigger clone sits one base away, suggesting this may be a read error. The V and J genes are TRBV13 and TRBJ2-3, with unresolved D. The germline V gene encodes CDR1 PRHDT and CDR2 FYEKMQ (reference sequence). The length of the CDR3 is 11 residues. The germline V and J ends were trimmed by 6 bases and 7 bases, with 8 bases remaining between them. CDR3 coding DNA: TGTGCCAGCAGTTCCTCAAATACGCAGTATTTT. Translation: CASSSSNTQYF.

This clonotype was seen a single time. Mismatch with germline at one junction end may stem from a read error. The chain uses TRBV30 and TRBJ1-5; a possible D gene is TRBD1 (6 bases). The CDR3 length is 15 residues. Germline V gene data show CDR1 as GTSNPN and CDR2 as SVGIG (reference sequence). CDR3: CALSVSGARDQPQHF. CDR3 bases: TGTGCCTTGAGTGTATCGGGGGCACGGGATCAGCCCCAGCATTTT.

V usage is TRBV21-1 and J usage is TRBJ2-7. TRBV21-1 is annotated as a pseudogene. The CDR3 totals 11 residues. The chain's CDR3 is CASSKSYEQYF. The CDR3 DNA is TGTGCCAGTAGCAAGAGCTACGAGCAGTACTTC.

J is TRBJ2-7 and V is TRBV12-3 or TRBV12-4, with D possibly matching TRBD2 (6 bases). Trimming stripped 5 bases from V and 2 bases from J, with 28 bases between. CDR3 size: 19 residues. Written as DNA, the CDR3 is TGTGCCAGCAGTCACCCCCTAGGAATGGCGGGGAACCTGACCTACGAGCAGTACTTC. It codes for CASSHPLGMAGNLTYEQYF.

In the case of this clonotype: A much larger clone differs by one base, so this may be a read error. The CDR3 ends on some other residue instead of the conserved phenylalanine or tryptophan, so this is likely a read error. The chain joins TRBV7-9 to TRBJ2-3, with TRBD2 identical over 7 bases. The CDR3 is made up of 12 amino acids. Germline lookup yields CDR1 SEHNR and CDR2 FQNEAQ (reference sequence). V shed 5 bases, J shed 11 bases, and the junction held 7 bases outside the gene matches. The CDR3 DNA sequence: TGTGCCAGCAGCCCCCCCGGCGGGGGGCAGTATATT. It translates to CASSPPGGGQYI.

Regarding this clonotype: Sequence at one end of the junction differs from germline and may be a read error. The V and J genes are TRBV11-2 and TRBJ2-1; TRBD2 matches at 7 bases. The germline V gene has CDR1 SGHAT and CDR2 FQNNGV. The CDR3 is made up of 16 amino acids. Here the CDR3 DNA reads TGTGCCAGCAGCTTAGGGACCAGCGGGAAGTGGAATGAGCGGTTCTTC. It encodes CASSLGTSGKWNERFF.

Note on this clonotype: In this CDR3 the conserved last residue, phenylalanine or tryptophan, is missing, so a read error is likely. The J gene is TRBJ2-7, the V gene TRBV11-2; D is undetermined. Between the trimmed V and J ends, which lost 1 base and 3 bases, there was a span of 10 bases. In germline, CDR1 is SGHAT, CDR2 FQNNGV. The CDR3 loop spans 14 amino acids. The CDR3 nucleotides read TGTGCCAGCAGCTTAGGAGTCAGAGGCTACGAGCAGTACTAC. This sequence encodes CASSLGVRGYEQYY.

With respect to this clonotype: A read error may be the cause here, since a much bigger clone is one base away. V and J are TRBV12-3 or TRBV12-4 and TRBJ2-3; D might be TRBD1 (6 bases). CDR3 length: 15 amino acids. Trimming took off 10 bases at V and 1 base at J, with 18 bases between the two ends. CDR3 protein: CAILNGTYRTDTQYF. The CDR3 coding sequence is TGTGCCATCCTGAATGGGACATATCGCACAGATACGCAGTATTTT.

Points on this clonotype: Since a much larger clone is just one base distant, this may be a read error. CDR3 in amino acids: CSVGGAPSETFF. In nucleotides, the CDR3 is TGCAGCGTTGGCGGGGCCCCCAGTGAAACTTTCTTT. The rearrangement joins TRBV29-1 to TRBJ1-1; D might be TRBD1 (5 bases). Germline V gene lookup returns CDR1 SQVTM and CDR2 ANQGSEA. This CDR3 comprises 12 residues.

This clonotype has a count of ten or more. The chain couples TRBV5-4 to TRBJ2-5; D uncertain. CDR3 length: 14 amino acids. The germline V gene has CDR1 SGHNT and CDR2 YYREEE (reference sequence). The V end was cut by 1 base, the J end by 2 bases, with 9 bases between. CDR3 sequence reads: CASSLTDQQETQYF. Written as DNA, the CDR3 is TGTGCCAGCAGCTTGACAGACCAACAAGAGACCCAGTACTTC. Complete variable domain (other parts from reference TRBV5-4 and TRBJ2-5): ETGVTQSPTHLIKTRGQQVTLRCSSQSGHNTVSWYQQALGQGPQFIFQYYREEENGRGNFPPRFSGLQFPNYSSELNVNALELDDSALYLCASSLTDQQETQYFGPGTRLLVL.

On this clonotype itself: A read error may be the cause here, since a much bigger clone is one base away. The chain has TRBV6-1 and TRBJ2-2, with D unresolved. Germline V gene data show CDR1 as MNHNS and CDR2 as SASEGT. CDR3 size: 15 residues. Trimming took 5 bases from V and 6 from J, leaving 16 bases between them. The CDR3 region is CASSLTALDAGELFF. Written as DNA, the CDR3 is TGTGCCAGCAGTTTGACCGCCCTGGACGCCGGGGAGCTGTTTTTT.